Presented here are 25 T cell receptor beta chains from one specimen sequenced in a study of T cells after yellow fever vaccination. MiXCR, applied by TCRdb to the 5' RACE reads, yields one record per CDR3 protein. The sample records about 320,000 distinct CDR3 sequences, about 12% being singletons. The starting material was CD4+ T cells sorted from PBMCs, obtained 15 days after the yellow fever booster vaccination. All receptors come from a man between 18 and 35 years old who received the YFV17D yellow fever vaccine.

CDR3 nucleotides: TGTGCCAGCAGCTTATCGGCCGAGTGGGGATTCGCAGATACGCAGTATTTT. It translates to CASSLSAEWGFADTQYF. The chain uses TRBV7-2 and TRBJ2-3; D unclear. From germline, CDR1 is SGHTA and CDR2 FQGNSA. The CDR3 has 17 amino acids. Trimming left V 2 bases short and J 4 bases short, with 19 bases between.

The chain employs TRBV10-3 and TRBJ2-3, with D perhaps given as TRBD1 or TRBD2 (5 bases each). Per germline, CDR1 ENHRY and CDR2 SYGVKD. The CDR3 is 14 residues long. Trimming pared 3 bases from V and 2 bases from J, leaving 9 bases between. The CDR3 protein is CAISDSGATDTQYF. CDR3 nucleotides: TGTGCCATCAGTGATTCCGGGGCCACAGATACGCAGTATTTT.

This sequence joins TRBV5-1 and TRBJ2-1; D might be TRBD1 or TRBD2, each matching 6 bases. The germline V gene has CDR1 SGHRS and CDR2 YFSETQ. Trimming pared 5 bases from V and 1 base from J, leaving 10 bases between. CDR3 length equals 14 residues. DNA for the CDR3: TGCGCCAGCAGGTTAGGGGGGTCCTACAATGAGCAGTTCTTC. Translated, it gives CASRLGGSYNEQFF.

This rearrangement joins TRBV7-2 to TRBJ2-2; D uncertain. V gave up 1 base and J gave up 3 bases, with 6 bases separating them. The germline V gene encodes CDR1 SGHTA and CDR2 FQGNSA. This CDR3 contains 14 residues. The CDR3 here is CASSLGFDTGELFF. The DNA of the CDR3 is TGTGCCAGCAGCTTAGGATTCGACACCGGGGAGCTGTTTTTT. The full variable domain, rest sourced from reference TRBV7-2 and TRBJ2-2, is GAGVSQSPSNKVTEKGKDVELRCDPISGHTALYWYRQSLGQGLEFLIYFQGNSAPDKSGLPSDRFSAERTGGSVSTLTIQRTQQEDSAVYLCASSLGFDTGELFFGEGSRLTVL.

The V call is TRBV18, the J call TRBJ2-7; D is ambiguous. Germline assignment: CDR1 KGHSH and CDR2 LQKENI. V shed 3 bases and J shed 5 bases, with 11 bases lying between them. The CDR3 runs to 13 residues. In DNA, the CDR3 is TGTGCCAGCTCACCGAGTCTTAGGGACGAGCAGTACGTC. It codes for CASSPSLRDEQYV.

This clonotype has a handful of counts. In DNA form, the CDR3 reads TGTGCCAGCAGCTTAGGGCAAGTTTGGGGCTACACCTTC. As protein: CASSLGQVWGYTF. The rearrangement links TRBV7-9 to TRBJ1-2; no clear D gene. CDR1 and CDR2 (germline): SEHNR, FQNEAQ (reference sequence). CDR3 length equals 13 residues. V was cut by 1 base and J by 8 bases, with 11 bases left in between.

This clonotype was observed at least ten times. The chain recombines TRBV4-3 with TRBJ2-5; possible D gene TRBD2, 5 bases. The CDR3 spans 15 residues. Germline V gives CDR1 LGHNA, CDR2 YSLEER. The V end was cut by 0 bases, the J end by 4 bases, with 12 bases between. CDR3 coding DNA: TGCGCCAGCAGCCAAGAAGTACGGGGTGGAGAGACCCAGTACTTC. Its translation is CASSQEVRGGETQYF.

This clonotype was seen repeatedly, ten times or more. The chain carries TRBV11-2 and TRBJ1-2, with TRBD1 matching over 7 bases. The ends lost 3 bases at V and 8 bases at J; junction bases unmatched: 6. CDR1 SGHAT and CDR2 FQNNGV come from the germline V gene. This CDR3 spans 13 amino acids. The CDR3 DNA is TGTGCCAGCAGCTTTAGGACAGGTCCCGGCTACACCTTC. This codes for CASSFRTGPGYTF.

The chain recombines TRBV12-3 or TRBV12-4 with TRBJ2-1, with a tentative D call TRBD2 (5 bases). This CDR3 is 12 amino acids long. V was shortened by 3 bases and J by 9 bases, with 9 bases between the two germline ends. The DNA for the CDR3 is TGTGCCAGCAGTTTCAGGAGCGGTGAGCAGTTCTTC. Protein: CASSFRSGEQFF.

The chain recombines TRBV27 with TRBJ2-4, with TRBD1 matching 9 bases. Per germline, CDR1 MNHEY and CDR2 SMNVEV (reference sequence). This CDR3 is 15 amino acids long. V was clipped by 6 bases and J by 6 bases; unmatched bases: 9. The CDR3 sequence: CASSPAGQGRNIQYF. The CDR3 DNA follows: TGTGCCAGCAGCCCCGCGGGACAGGGAAGAAACATTCAGTACTTC.

V and J are TRBV7-2 and TRBJ2-7; D is possibly TRBD2 (6 bases). The V gene's germline CDR1 is SGHTA and CDR2 FQGNSA. The V end lost 5 bases, the J end lost 7 bases, and 18 bases lay between the germline ends. This CDR3 has 14 residues. In DNA form, the CDR3 reads TGTGCCAGCAGCCCGACTAGTGCCCGGGGAGAGCAGTACTTC. Its translation: CASSPTSARGEQYF.

This clonotype was found a few times. A single base separates this from a much larger clone, so it may be a read error. The rearrangement links TRBV6-5 to TRBJ2-5, with 8 positions matching TRBD1. V dropped 4 bases and J dropped 3; count of bases not matched to a gene: 1. Per germline, CDR1 MNHEY and CDR2 SVGAGI. The CDR3 has 13 amino acids. CDR3 DNA sequence: TGTGCCAGCAGTTGGACAGGGAAAGAGACCCAGTACTTC. It is translated as CASSWTGKETQYF.

The chain employs TRBV29-1 and TRBJ1-2, with a weak D call TRBD1 (6 bases). The CDR3 has 13 residues. CDR1 and CDR2 (germline): SQVTM, ANQGSEA. Trimming removed 4 bases at V and 8 bases at J, with 17 bases between. CDR3 in amino acids: CSVGDIQGRGYTF. For the CDR3, the DNA is TGCAGCGTTGGGGACATCCAGGGTAGAGGCTACACCTTC.

This clonotype was recorded a few times. J is TRBJ1-6 and V is TRBV12-3 or TRBV12-4; a weak D match, TRBD1 (5 bases). This CDR3 contains 14 residues. V lost 2 bases and J 9 bases, leaving 11 bases between the germline ends. DNA for the CDR3: TGTGCCAGCAGTTTATCAGGGTCTCGTTCACCCCTCCACTTT. Translation: CASSLSGSRSPLHF.

This clonotype came up many times. The DNA for the CDR3 is TGCGCCAGCAGCCAAGCTGTTCTGGAGACCCAGTACTTC. As protein: CASSQAVLETQYF. This rearrangement joins TRBV4-1 to TRBJ2-5; D is unclear. There are 13 residues in the CDR3. V lost 1 base to trimming and J lost 5 bases, with 8 bases between them. The germline CDR1 and CDR2 sequences are MGHRA and YSYEKL.

This clonotype was counted between two and nine times. The chain carries TRBV7-2 and TRBJ2-2; TRBD2 matches at 10 bases. Trimming removed 6 bases from V and 4 bases from J; junction bases left unmatched: 8. Germline loops: CDR1 SGHTA, CDR2 FQGNSA. The CDR3 totals 16 residues. This chain's CDR3 is CASRSGLALITGELFF. The CDR3 coding sequence is TGTGCCAGCAGATCGGGACTAGCGCTAATCACCGGGGAGCTGTTTTTT.

This clonotype was observed a few times. V is TRBV2 and J is TRBJ2-5; tentative D call: TRBD1 (5 bases). V lost 3 bases and J lost 5, with 10 bases in between. Germline CDR1 and CDR2: SNHLY and FYNNEI. The length of the CDR3 is 13 residues. Here the CDR3 reads CASSEGRGETQYF. In nucleotides, the CDR3 is TGTGCCAGCAGTGAGGGGCGTGGGGAGACCCAGTACTTC.

This clonotype appeared many times. The chain joins TRBV18 to TRBJ1-1; D is undetermined. Germline V gene lookup returns CDR1 KGHSH and CDR2 LQKENI. V was cut by 3 bases and J by 3 bases, with 8 bases left in between. The CDR3 runs to 13 residues. The chain's CDR3 is CASSPVSYTEAFF. DNA for the CDR3: TGTGCCAGCTCACCGGTCAGTTACACTGAAGCTTTCTTT.

The V call is TRBV4-1, the J call TRBJ1-1, with 7 bases fitting TRBD1. V lost 4 bases, J lost 1 base, and 9 bases stayed unmatched. The CDR3 length is 16 residues. Germline V lookup: CDR1 MGHRA, CDR2 YSYEKL. CDR3 nucleotide sequence: TGCGCCAGCAGCCCGCTTGGCGACAGGGAGAACACTGAAGCTTTCTTT. This encodes CASSPLGDRENTEAFF.

This clonotype was counted a few times. The chain has TRBV6-5 and TRBJ2-1; 9 nucleotides match TRBD1. This CDR3 region has 13 residues. Germline V gives CDR1 MNHEY, CDR2 SVGAGI. The V and J ends lost 6 bases and 10 bases, in that order; junction bases with no gene match: 7. CDR3 nucleotide sequence: TGTGCCAGCAGACAGGACAGGGGACGGGAGCAGTTCTTC. Translation: CASRQDRGREQFF.

This clonotype was counted between two and nine times. The V and J genes are TRBV15 and TRBJ1-6, with D possibly matching TRBD1 (5 bases). V lost 0 bases to trimming and J lost 10 bases, with 19 bases between them. Germline CDR1 and CDR2: LNHNV and YYDKDF (reference sequence). The CDR3 runs to 17 residues. CDR3 sequence reads: CATSRDTQGSVGSPLHF. The DNA for the CDR3 is TGTGCCACCAGCAGAGATACTCAGGGAAGTGTCGGGTCACCCCTCCACTTT. Together with reference TRBV15 and TRBJ1-6, the CDR3 gives the full variable domain: DAMVIQNPRYQVTQFGKPVTLSCSQTLNHNVMYWYQQKSSQAPKLLFHYYDKDFNNEADTPDNFQSRRPNTSFCFLDIRSPGLGDTAMYLCATSRDTQGSVGSPLHFGNGTRLTVT.

This chain joins TRBV12-3 or TRBV12-4 and TRBJ1-1; D gene unclear. The length of the CDR3 is 14 residues. V lost 4 bases and J lost 5, with 14 bases in between. CDR3 DNA sequence: TGTGCCAGCAGTTCCCGTAGAACCGGGACTGAAGCTTTCTTT. It specifies CASSSRRTGTEAFF.

The sample holds a few counts of this clonotype. As DNA, the CDR3 is TGTGCCAGCACCCCCGCGGACTTTGGCTACAATGAGCAGTTCTTC. Its translation is CASTPADFGYNEQFF. The V and J genes are TRBV28 and TRBJ2-1; D possibly corresponds to TRBD2 (5 bases). V was trimmed by 7 bases and J by 3 bases, leaving 16 bases between them. Germline-derived CDR1 and CDR2 are MDHEN and SYDVKM. This CDR3 has 15 amino acids.

This clonotype was recorded a few times. The genes are TRBV11-2 and TRBJ2-3; 11 positions match TRBD1. Germline V CDR1 and CDR2: SGHAT, FQNNGV. This CDR3 is built from 17 residues. J gave up 4 bases and V 5 bases, and 11 bases lay outside the gene matches. CDR3 in DNA: TGTGCCAGCAGCACTTACAAGGGACAGGGGGGCGCAGATACGCAGTATTTT. Amino acids: CASSTYKGQGGADTQYF.

The sample holds many counts of this clonotype. The chain combines TRBV5-1 with TRBJ2-7, with D maybe TRBD2 (6 bases). This CDR3 region has 14 residues. The V gene lost 0 bases and the J gene lost 0 bases, with 7 bases spanning the gap. The germline V gene has CDR1 SGHRS and CDR2 YFSETQ. DNA for the CDR3: TGCGCCAGCAGCTTGGACGGGAGCTCCTACGAGCAGTACTTC. Translated: CASSLDGSSYEQYF.